This is a list of T cell receptor beta chains from one sample in a study of T cells after yellow fever vaccination. One entry per CDR3 protein, called by TCRdb with MiXCR from the 5' RACE reads. Of hundreds of thousands of distinct CDR3 sequences listed, roughly 8.7% are singletons. Sequencing used PBMCs, obtained on the day of the first yellow fever vaccination. The source of these receptors is a man aged 18-30 years who received the YFV17D yellow fever vaccine. Each CDR3 is given with its conserved first and last residue. A D gene is named only where the DNA matches it firmly. Not all rows give a size; the values are once, few, many and, for expanded clones, a class.

V: TRBV6-1
size: NA
J: TRBJ1-1
D: NA
CDR3: CASTAGVMNTEAFF
DNA: TGTGCCAGCACGGCAGGGGTCATGAACACTGAAGCTTTCTTT

V: TRBV4-3
size: few
J: TRBJ2-1
D: TRBD2
CDR3: CASSQRGDNEQFF
DNA: TGCGCCAGCAGCCAGCGGGGGGACAATGAGCAGTTCTTC

V: TRBV20-1
size: NA
J: TRBJ2-7
D: NA
CDR3: CSAPRGDRVYEQYF
DNA: TGCAGCGCCCCGCGGGGGGACAGAGTCTACGAGCAGTACTTC

V: TRBV23-1
size: many
J: TRBJ2-3
D: TRBD2
CDR3: CASSQGSGETDTQYF
DNA: TGCGCCAGCAGTCAAGGTAGCGGGGAGACAGATACGCAGTATTTT

V: TRBV12-3/TRBV12-4
size: few
J: TRBJ2-5
D: NA
CDR3: CASSFRDLQYF
DNA: TGTGCCAGCAGTTTTCGCGACCTTCAGTACTTC

V: TRBV4-3
size: NA
J: TRBJ2-7
D: TRBD2
CDR3: CASSRLAGGSYEQYF
DNA: TGCGCCAGCAGCCGCCTAGCGGGGGGATCCTACGAGCAGTACTTC

V: TRBV6-1
size: NA
J: TRBJ2-1
D: TRBD2
CDR3: CASTRLAGGPGNEQFF
DNA: TGTGCCAGCACCAGACTAGCGGGGGGGCCAGGCAATGAGCAGTTCTTC

V: TRBV5-4
size: NA
J: TRBJ2-1
D: NA
CDR3: CASSLDRWGTYNEQFF
DNA: TGTGCCAGCAGCTTGGATAGGTGGGGTACCTACAATGAGCAGTTCTTC

V: TRBV27
size: few
J: TRBJ2-7
D: TRBD2
CDR3: CASSPKGTSGRLTEQYF
DNA: TGTGCCAGCAGCCCCAAAGGGACTAGCGGTAGACTTACCGAGCAGTACTTC

V: TRBV7-9
size: NA
J: TRBJ2-7
D: TRBD1
CDR3: CASRGQGTYEQYF
DNA: TGTGCCAGCAGAGGACAGGGAACCTACGAGCAGTACTTC

V: TRBV5-4
size: few
J: TRBJ1-2
D: NA
CDR3: CASSLTGIYTF
DNA: TGTGCCAGCAGCCTAACAGGGATTTACACCTTC

V: TRBV20-1
size: many
J: TRBJ1-3
D: NA
CDR3: CSARPNSGNTIYF
DNA: TGCAGTGCTAGGCCCAATTCCGGAAACACCATATATTTT

V: TRBV24-1
size: many
J: TRBJ2-5
D: NA
CDR3: CATSDPRATETQYF
DNA: TGTGCCACCAGTGACCCAAGGGCGACGGAGACCCAGTACTTC

V: TRBV6-4
size: few
J: TRBJ2-1
D: TRBD2
CDR3: CASSDEAGGQLFEQFF
DNA: TGTGCCAGCAGTGATGAAGCGGGGGGACAACTCTTTGAGCAGTTCTTC

V: TRBV5-1
size: few
J: TRBJ2-5
D: TRBD1
CDR3: CASCRDRGTQYF
DNA: TGCGCCAGCTGCCGGGACAGGGGGACCCAGTACTTC

V: TRBV6-5
size: NA
J: TRBJ2-2
D: NA
CDR3: CASSYAGHGELFF
DNA: TGTGCCAGCAGTTACGCAGGCCACGGGGAGCTGTTTTTT

V: TRBV18
size: few
J: TRBJ1-1
D: TRBD1
CDR3: CASSATGTANTEAFF
DNA: TGTGCCAGCTCAGCGACCGGGACAGCGAACACTGAAGCTTTCTTT